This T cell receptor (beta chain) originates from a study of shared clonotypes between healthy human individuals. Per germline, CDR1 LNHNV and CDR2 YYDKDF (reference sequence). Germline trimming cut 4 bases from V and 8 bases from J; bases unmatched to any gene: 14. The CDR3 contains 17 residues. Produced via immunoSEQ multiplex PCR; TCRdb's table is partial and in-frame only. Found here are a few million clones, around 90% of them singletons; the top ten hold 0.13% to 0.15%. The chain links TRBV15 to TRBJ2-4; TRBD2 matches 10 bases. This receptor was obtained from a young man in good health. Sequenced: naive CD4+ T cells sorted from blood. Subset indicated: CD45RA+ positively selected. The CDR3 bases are TGTGCCACCAGCACTCAGGACTCTAGCGGGAGTTGGTACATTCAGTACTTC. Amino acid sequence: CATSTQDSSGSWYIQYF.